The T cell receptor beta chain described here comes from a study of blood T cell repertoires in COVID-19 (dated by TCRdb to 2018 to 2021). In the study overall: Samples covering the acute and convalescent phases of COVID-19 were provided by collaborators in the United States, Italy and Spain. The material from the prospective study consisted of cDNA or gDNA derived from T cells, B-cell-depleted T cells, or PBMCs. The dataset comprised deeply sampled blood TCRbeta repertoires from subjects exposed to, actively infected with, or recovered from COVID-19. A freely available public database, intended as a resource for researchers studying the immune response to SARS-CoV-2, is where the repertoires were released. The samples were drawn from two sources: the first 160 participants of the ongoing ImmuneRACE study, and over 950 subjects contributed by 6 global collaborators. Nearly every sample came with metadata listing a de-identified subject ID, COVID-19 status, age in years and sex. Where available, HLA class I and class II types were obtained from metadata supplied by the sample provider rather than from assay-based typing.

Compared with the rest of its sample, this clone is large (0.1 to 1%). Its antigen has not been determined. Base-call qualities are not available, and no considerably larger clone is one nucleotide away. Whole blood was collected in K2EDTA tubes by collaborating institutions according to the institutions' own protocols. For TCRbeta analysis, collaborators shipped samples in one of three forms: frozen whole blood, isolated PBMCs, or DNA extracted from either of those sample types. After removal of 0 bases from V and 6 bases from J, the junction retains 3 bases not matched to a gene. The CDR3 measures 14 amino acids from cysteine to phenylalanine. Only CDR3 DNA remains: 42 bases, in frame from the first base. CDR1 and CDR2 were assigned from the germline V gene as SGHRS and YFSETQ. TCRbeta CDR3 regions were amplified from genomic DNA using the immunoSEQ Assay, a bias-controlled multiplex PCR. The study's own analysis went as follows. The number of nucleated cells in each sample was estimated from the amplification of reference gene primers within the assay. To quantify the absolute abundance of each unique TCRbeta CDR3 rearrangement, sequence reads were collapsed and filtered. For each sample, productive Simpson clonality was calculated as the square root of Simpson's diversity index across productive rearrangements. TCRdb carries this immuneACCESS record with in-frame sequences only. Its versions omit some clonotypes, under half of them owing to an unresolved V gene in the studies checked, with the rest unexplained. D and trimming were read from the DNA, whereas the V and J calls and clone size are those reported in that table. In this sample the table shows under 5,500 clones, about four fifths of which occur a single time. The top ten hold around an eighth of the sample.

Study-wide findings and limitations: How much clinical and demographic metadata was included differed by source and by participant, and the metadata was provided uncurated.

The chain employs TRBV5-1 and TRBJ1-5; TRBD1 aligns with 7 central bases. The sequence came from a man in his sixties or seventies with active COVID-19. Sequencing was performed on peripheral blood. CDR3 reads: CASSLDRGSQPQHF. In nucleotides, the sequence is TGCGCCAGCAGCTTGGACAGGGGTAGTCAGCCCCAGCATTTT. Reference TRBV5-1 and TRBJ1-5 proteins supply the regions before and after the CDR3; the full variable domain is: KAGVTQTPRYLIKTRGQQVTLSCSPISGHRSVSWYQQTPGQGLQFLFEYFSETQRNKGNFPGRFSGRQFSNSRSEMNVSTLELGDSALYLCASSLDRGSQPQHFGDGTRLSIL.